This record looks at one T cell receptor (beta chain) sequence and its context. Its antigen is unknown. The CDR3 is 10 amino acids. V lost 6 bases, J lost 4 bases, and 6 bases lay in between. CDR1 is SQVTM and CDR2 is ANQGSEA in the germline V gene. This entry is derived from a study of cytomegalovirus exposure and HLA in healthy donors. Those who donated were healthy bone marrow donors. Overall study results and limits: In a later analysis, at a false discovery rate of 0.05, approximately 16,000 TCR beta sequences matched HLA alleles.

PCR amplification relied on 60 Vbeta primers (plus 13 Jbeta primers). The assay was immunoSEQ multiplex PCR, and TCRdb's table has in-frame clones only and misses some. This table holds about 98,000 clones, around 81% found once. This receptor was taken from a female donor in good health and CMV-seropositive. The V gene is TRBV29-1, the J gene TRBJ2-5, with no clear D. The source material was PBMCs. The CDR3 sequence is CSVALETQYF. The CDR3 nucleotides read TGCAGCGTAGCCCTAGAGACCCAGTACTTC.